This T cell receptor (beta chain) derives from a study of shared clonotypes between healthy human individuals (dated by TCRdb to the early 2020s). Notes on the research overall: Two women and a few men aged 18 to 49 years were included in the cohort. Different laboratories and diverse techniques were used to prepare libraries and sequence TCR repertoires, to increase sequencing depth and limit assay-specific biases. Per donor, leukapheresis produced somewhere between about 0.8 and 9.5 billion PBMCs. Blood TCR repertoires of roughly five healthy adults were deeply sequenced to estimate repertoire size and the extent of clonotype sharing between individuals. Per donor, three plates each were used for CD4 naive and CD4 memory, two for CD8 naive, and one for CD8 memory.

General conclusions and limits of the study: Higher generation probabilities were observed for clonotypes shared by all four sorted-subset donors than for non-shared clonotypes. Pairwise subsampling led to the expectation that sequencing depth would affect the degree of clonotype sharing among donors. Naive subsets generally had larger estimated clonotype richness than memory subsets did. When several donors were compared, the shared fraction of clonotypes was around 5% for naive CD4, 3.5% to 4% for naive CD8, 2.3% for memory CD4, and less than 0.5% for memory CD8. Sampling was restricted to blood, and TCR repertoires in tissues likely differ from the TCR repertoires found in blood. Because the study included only a small number of donors, the genetic and exposure-history diversity represented was limited. Rarefaction of sorted-subset datasets indicated incomplete sequencing despite the large sequencing depth.

The germline V gene supplies CDR1 MDHEN and CDR2 SYDVKM. From the cysteine through the phenylalanine, the CDR3 covers 15 amino acids. Only the CDR3 part of the read is kept: 45 bases, read in frame from the first base. V is pared back by 8 bases and J by 0 bases, with 14 bases lying between the germline termini. Using the deep immunoSEQ assay, TCR CDR3 regions were amplified from genomic DNA by multiplex PCR. For each cell subset, the extracted genomic DNA was distributed evenly across all wells of several immunoSEQ 96-well plates, and each plate served as one replicate. For sorted subsets, each replicate PCR was loaded with around 220 ng genomic DNA, equivalent to 30,000 or so T cell genomes. The purified libraries were quantified using a Qubit 3.0 fluorometer, sized with a Bioanalyzer 2100, and then quantified again using the KAPA Library Quantification kit. Every immunoSEQ 96-well plate was sequenced on a dedicated single-read 150-cycle Illumina NextSeq 550 flow cell. The original methods were these. Because the immunoSEQ output included only junctional sequences and no quality scores, the filtering could not be the same as the filtering used for full-length reads. To assign V/J genes and CDR3, sequences were annotated against IMGT germline references using PyIR, a Python wrapper for IgBLAST v1.9. Any read was removed if the V/J assignment was weak (E-value above 1e-6), the CDR3 was missing, or the read contained stop codons, out-of-frame junctions, or ambiguous translated residues. V3J clonotypes were defined as sequences sharing an identical inferred V gene, J gene, and CDR3 amino acid sequence. The percentage overlap between two repertoires was calculated by dividing the number of shared unique clonotypes by the size of the smaller repertoire. RTK rarefaction, the Chao1 estimator, and Recon v2.1 estimates of unobserved clonotypes were used to assess repertoire richness. For all TCRbeta clonotypes obtained by the gDNA method from a few donors, generation probabilities were computed with OLGA. The immuneACCESS repertoire file appears here via TCRdb, limited to in-frame rearrangements. These files lack a portion of the clones; in checked studies, under half of the deficit traces to unresolved V genes, and the cause of the others is not known. V, J and clone size were drawn from that table, and D and trimming were deduced from the DNA. Recorded for this sample are around 1,000,000 clones; around 77% of them occurred a single time. About 0.89% of the sample is held by the ten biggest clonotypes.

Donors were healthy HIV-negative adults with no recently reported acute infections or vaccinations. Only Caucasian adults living in Nashville, Tennessee, USA were represented among the donors. CD4+ T cells were enriched through magnetic negative selection, after which naive cells were positively selected on CD45RA and the remaining negative fraction served as the memory subset. After blood collection by leukapheresis, PBMCs were isolated using Ficoll-Histopaque density gradient centrifugation and then cryopreserved in the vapor phase of liquid nitrogen. Analytical flow cytometry was used to check the purity and quantity of every magnetically sorted T cell population. Genomic DNA was isolated from each sorted fraction and quantified by UV absorbance on a Nanodrop 2000c. Notes on this clone: Its recognized antigen is unknown. No quality values exist for individual bases; no much larger clone is one base distant.

Sequenced: memory CD4+ T cells from PBMCs. The cell subset or site label, as the study defines it: CD45RA-negative fraction. The chain employs TRBV28 and TRBJ2-4; the D gene is perhaps TRBD2, on 5 matching bases. This receptor was taken from a man aged 18 to 29 in good health. Some clones in this sample may be carry-over from other donors' samples. The base sequence is TGTGCCAGCTTGTCCGGGGTCCTAGCCAAAAACATTCAGTACTTC. It is translated as CASLSGVLAKNIQYF.